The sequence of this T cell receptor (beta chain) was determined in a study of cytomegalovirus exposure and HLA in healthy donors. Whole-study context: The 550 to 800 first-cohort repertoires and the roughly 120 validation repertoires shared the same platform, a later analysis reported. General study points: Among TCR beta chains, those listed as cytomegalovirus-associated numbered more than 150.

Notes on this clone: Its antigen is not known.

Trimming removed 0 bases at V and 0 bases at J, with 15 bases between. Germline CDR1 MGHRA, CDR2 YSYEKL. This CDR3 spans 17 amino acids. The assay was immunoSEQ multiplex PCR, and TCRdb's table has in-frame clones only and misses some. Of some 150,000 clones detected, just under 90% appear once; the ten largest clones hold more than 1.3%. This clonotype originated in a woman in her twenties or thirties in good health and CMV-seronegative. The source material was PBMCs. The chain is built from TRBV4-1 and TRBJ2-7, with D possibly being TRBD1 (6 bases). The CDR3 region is CASSQDRGRGSSYEQYF. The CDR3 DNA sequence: TGCGCCAGCAGCCAAGATAGAGGCAGGGGTAGCTCCTACGAGCAGTACTTC.